The source of this T cell receptor (beta chain) is a study of identifying expanded T cells in peripheral blood. Comment on this clone: Its antigen is not identified.

V trimming: 3 bases; J trimming: 7 bases; junction bases outside the gene matches: 9. The germline V gene has CDR1 SGHRS and CDR2 YFSETQ. The CDR3 has 15 amino acids. General study findings and limits: Technical replicates showed around 1.1 changed clones; approximately 2 weeks 15 to 20; four weeks 19. Clone count variance between roughly 2-week samples rose with total template count.

The assay was immunoSEQ multiplex PCR, and TCRdb's table has in-frame clones only and misses some. The data contain 75,000 to 95,000 clones, about 91% of them singletons. Collection occurred without any documented infections or immune events in donors. The origin of this receptor is a person aged 18 to 70 in good health. The chain recombines TRBV5-1 with TRBJ2-7; 11 positions match TRBD2. The specimen sequenced was blood. CDR3 nucleotide sequence: TGCGCCAGCAGCTCTCCGGGTAGCGGGAGGGGAGAGCAGTACTTC. Translating it yields CASSSPGSGRGEQYF. Complete variable domain (other parts from reference TRBV5-1 and TRBJ2-7): KAGVTQTPRYLIKTRGQQVTLSCSPISGHRSVSWYQQTPGQGLQFLFEYFSETQRNKGNFPGRFSGRQFSNSRSEMNVSTLELGDSALYLCASSSPGSGRGEQYFGPGTRLTVT.